This T cell receptor beta chain originates from a study of cytomegalovirus exposure and HLA in healthy donors (dated by TCRdb to between 2016 and 2019). Regarding the complete study: An earlier analysis of several hundred of the donors reported more than 250 Gb of sequence data and about 100 million unique TCR beta sequences from some 180 million T cells. Approximately 330 gigabases of sequencing data and around 85 million unique TCR sequences made up an early release that covered roughly 670 HLA-typed donors. Among the roughly 400 genotyped donors, under 90% belonged to the genetic ancestry cluster associated with self-reported Caucasian donors. The study aimed to test whether cataloging public T cell receptors could reveal signatures of past pathogen exposure. The T cell repertoires of around 670 subjects were profiled by immunosequencing and related to cytomegalovirus serostatus. Besides the first cohort of 666 subjects, a separate validation cohort made up of 120 or so different subjects was used. The study combined high-throughput TCR immunosequencing, statistical association of individual TCRs with disease status, and machine learning to predict cytomegalovirus infection status. A later analysis re-examined previously published TCR beta repertoires from roughly 650 donors and added high-resolution HLA genotyping to investigate patterns of TCR occurrence. In the later analysis, no new phenotypic data were used to find candidate immune exposures; instead, reliance was placed on TCR beta sequences and their occurrence across donors. To decide whether each TCR beta V gene segment behaved as functional or pseudogenic, an earlier analysis of nearly 600 of the donors relied on high-throughput TCR beta sequencing. Donor age, sex, ethnicity and CMV serostatus were compiled alongside the repertoire data. Genome-wide SNP genotypes for about 65% of the roughly 670 donors were used in a later genetic analysis, which treated that subset as a discovery cohort. All discovery cohort repertoires had been generated on a single sequencing platform. HLA typing covered class I and class II loci at four-digit resolution. Typing coverage varied by locus: about 629-630 donors for A, B, C, DRB1 and DQB1; roughly 520 for DQA1; around 570 for DPA1; approximately 470 for DPB1. Because of strong linkage in the cohort, five DR-DQ haplotypes were treated as single units for association and clustering. On average, 235,054 unique TCR beta nucleotide sequences were sequenced per donor among some 420 genotyped donors of the cohort, with 15% to 20% of those sequences being non-productive.

For this clone: Its antigen remains undetermined. The sample holds no much larger clone one base away, and base qualities are not on file.

Counted from cysteine to phenylalanine, this CDR3 has 16 amino acids. CDR3 DNA only is kept here, 48 bases in frame from base 1. V is cut back by 5 bases and J by 2 bases, with 6 bases in the junction unmatched. According to the germline V gene (reference sequence), CDR1 reads LNHDA and CDR2 reads SQIVND. In total, 630 or so healthy bone marrow donors made up the cohort. Cohort members were all nominally healthy when sampled, although unrecorded immune exposures were likely present. The donor tested CMV seronegative, placing the donor among the approximately 360 seronegative members of the cohort. A peripheral blood sample was provided by each donor, and peripheral blood mononuclear cells were used for TCR beta sequencing. The Qiagen DNeasy Blood Extraction Kit was used to extract genomic DNA from the blood cell samples. The library relied on the immunoSEQ multiplex PCR assay. The multiplex PCR relied on a mix of 60 forward primers for TCR Vbeta segments and 13 reverse primers for TCR Jbeta segments. A multiplex PCR assay on genomic DNA amplified the CDR3 region of rearranged TCR beta genes. The amplified TCR beta libraries were sequenced on the Illumina HiSeq System as 87-base-pair reads. For the original study's pipeline: A later analysis counted approximately 74 million unique TCR beta chains across the 666 repertoires, and around 9.9 million of these chains were shared by at least two donors. Raw reads were error-corrected and collapsed into unique sequences by a nearest-neighbor algorithm in which closely related sequences were merged to remove PCR and sequencing errors. CDR3 sequences were aligned to IMGT reference sequences to assign V, D and J gene segments. For a sequence to be retained, a match of at least six nucleotides to both a V gene segment and a J gene segment was required. A rearrangement was called productive if the CDR3 had no stop codons and remained in frame with V and J, and every other rearrangement was called non-productive. Following IMGT convention, CDR3 was defined as the stretch from the second conserved V-encoded cysteine up to the conserved J-encoded phenylalanine. In an earlier analysis of more than 550 of the donors, sequences lacking an unambiguous match to a single V gene segment were excluded. In an earlier analysis of a few hundred of the donors, a V segment was called functional when productive rearrangements were above 56.7%, and segregating when the standard deviation between donors exceeded 5%. A statistical classification framework was built for diagnosing cytomegalovirus status from the catalog of TCR beta chain sequences. V and J gene assignment, in a later analysis, came from comparing TCR nucleotide sequences with IMGT/GENE-DB human TR gene sequences. In a later analysis, CDR3 sequences and most-parsimonious VDJ recombination scenarios were assigned using the TCRdist pipeline. In a later analysis, each TCR beta chain was defined by its CDR3 amino acid sequence together with its V-gene family, and reads without a unique V-gene family were excluded. To address suspected cross-contamination and a sequencing artifact, a later analysis removed over 500 highly shared, low-generation-probability nucleotide sequences. In a later analysis, a clonal expansion index for each public chain was calculated from normalized within-repertoire ranks of inferred template counts. Generation probabilities in a later analysis came from a VDJ recombination model fitted to out-of-frame rearrangements, and those results were checked against IGoR. In a later analysis, hypergeometric tests were used to score TCR-TCR, TCR-HLA and TCR-CMV co-occurrence, with a repertoire-size bias correction applied to TCR pairs. A later analysis estimated false discovery rates by permuting HLA or CMV assignments 20 times. A later analysis grouped co-occurring TCRs with DBSCAN, adding TCRdist sequence similarity when clustering within HLA-allele-positive subsets. For co-occurrence clustering, repertoires with fewer than 30,000 or more than 120,000 public chains were excluded, along with four to six repertoires with anomalous nucleotide sharing. TCRdb took this table from immuneACCESS and kept in-frame rearrangements with V and J called. Such tables lack part of the clones; where checked against another copy, unresolved V genes explain under half of the gap, and the rest is unexplained. That table is the source of V, J and clone size, and D and trimming were worked out from the DNA. The sample table contains approximately 110,000 clones; only one count was recorded for 82% of them. Nearly 2.5% of the sample lies in the top ten.

General findings and caveats noted by the study authors: In both the original and validation cohorts, the classifier was reported to diagnose cytomegalovirus status with high specificity and sensitivity. Most TCR sequences were observed very rarely across donors, whereas some public TCRs were present in many individuals. The 87-base-pair reads could not distinguish some IMGT-functional V segments, including TRBV6-2 and TRBV6-3, so those segments were excluded. The authors suggested that the approach could potentially be generalized to other disease states and immunological phenotypes. A further reported finding was that TCR beta sequences accurately predicted the HLA-A and HLA-B alleles for most subjects in the first cohort. For the cohort, immune exposure information was limited to CMV serostatus. Specific HLA alleles were associated with more than 15,000 TCR beta sequences at a false discovery rate of 0.05 in a later analysis. Correlated functional status among segregating V segments might reflect linkage disequilibrium, but an unknown experimental factor could not be ruled out. When HLA alleles, especially DR and DQ, strongly co-occurred, attributing TCR associations to individual alleles was difficult. In a later analysis, the rate of TCR association differed among HLA loci, with DRB1 alleles having the most associated TCRs and HLA-C alleles having the fewest. A later genetic analysis reported fewer N-insertions in productive TCRs among donors in an Asian-associated ancestry cluster than the roughly 670-donor mean. A few of the identified cytomegalovirus-associated TCR beta chains were confirmed in vitro to be specific for cytomegalovirus antigens. Broadly in line with IMGT annotations, most TCR beta V segments showed up in productive rearrangements about 87% or about 30% of the time in an earlier analysis of under 700 of the donors. In a later analysis, several top co-occurrence clusters were reported to appear linked to parvovirus B19, influenza, CMV and Epstein-Barr virus. A group of highly shared sequence variants was considered likely to be a technical artifact of the sequencing pipeline. Because counts were too low, 15 to 20 rarely observed V segments, including chromosome 9 orphons, were left out of the earlier analysis of some 600 of the donors. An association between a missense DCLRE1C variant and V-gene and J-gene trimming of TCR beta chains was found in a later genetic analysis and replicated in an independent cohort. Because HLA typing was missing for some donors at each locus, association tests included only the typed subset. A later analysis found that HLA-associated TCR beta chains were more clonally expanded and had lower generation probabilities than equally common non-associated chains. Roughly uniform sequencing depth across donors was assumed in presence/absence analyses, although this assumption may not hold. The study listed 150 to 200 TCR beta chains as associated with cytomegalovirus. A later analysis found that most CMV-associated TCR beta chains appeared HLA-restricted, with HLA associations seemingly driven largely by CMV exposure. The cohort was sequenced for TCR beta chains only, and without alpha or paired-chain data the features that could be detected were limited.

The sequence links TRBV19 to TRBJ2-7, and 13 bases in between align with TRBD2. Sequenced: PBMCs. The receptor was derived from a woman aged 18-35 years in good health and CMV-seronegative. CDR3 reads: CASSLGTSGTPYEQYF. The DNA is TGTGCCAGTAGTCTTGGGACTAGCGGGACCCCCTACGAGCAGTACTTC. When the CDR3 is completed using the reference TRBV19 and TRBJ2-7 genes on either side, the full variable domain is DGGITQSPKYLFRKEGQNVTLSCEQNLNHDAMYWYRQDPGQGLRLIYYSQIVNDFQKGDIAEGYSVSREKKESFPLTVTSAQKNPTAFYLCASSLGTSGTPYEQYFGPGTRLTVT.